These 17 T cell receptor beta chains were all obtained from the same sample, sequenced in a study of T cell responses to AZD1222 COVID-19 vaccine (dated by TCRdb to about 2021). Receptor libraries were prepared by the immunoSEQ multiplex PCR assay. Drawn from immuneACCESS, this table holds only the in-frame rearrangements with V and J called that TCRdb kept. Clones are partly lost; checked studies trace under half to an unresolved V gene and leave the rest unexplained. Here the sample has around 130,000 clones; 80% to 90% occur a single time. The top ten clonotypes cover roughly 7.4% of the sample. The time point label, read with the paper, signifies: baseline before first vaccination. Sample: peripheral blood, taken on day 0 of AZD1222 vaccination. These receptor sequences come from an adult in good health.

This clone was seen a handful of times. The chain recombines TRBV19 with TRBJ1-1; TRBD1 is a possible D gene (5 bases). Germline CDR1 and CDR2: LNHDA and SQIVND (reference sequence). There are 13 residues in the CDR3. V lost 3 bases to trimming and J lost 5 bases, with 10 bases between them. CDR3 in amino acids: CASSMSEGTEAFF. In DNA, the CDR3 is TGTGCCAGTAGTATGAGTGAGGGGACTGAAGCTTTCTTT.

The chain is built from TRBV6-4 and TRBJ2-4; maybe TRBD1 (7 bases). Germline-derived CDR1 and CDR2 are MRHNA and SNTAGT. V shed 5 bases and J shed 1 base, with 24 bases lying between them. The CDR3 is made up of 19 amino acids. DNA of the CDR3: TGTGCCAGCAGTAGATTATCAGGGGGGCCGGTTTCTGCCAAAAACATTCAGTACTTC. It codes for CASSRLSGGPVSAKNIQYF.

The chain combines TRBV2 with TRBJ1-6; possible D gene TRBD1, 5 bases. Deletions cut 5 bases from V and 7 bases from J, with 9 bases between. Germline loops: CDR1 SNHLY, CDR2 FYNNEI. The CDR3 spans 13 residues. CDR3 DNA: TGTGCCAGCAGTTTGGGGCGCAATTCACCCCTCCACTTT. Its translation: CASSLGRNSPLHF.

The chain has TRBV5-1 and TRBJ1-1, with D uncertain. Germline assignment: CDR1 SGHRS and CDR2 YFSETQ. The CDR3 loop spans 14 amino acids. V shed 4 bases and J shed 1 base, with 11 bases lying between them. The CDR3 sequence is CASSNQSPNTEAFF. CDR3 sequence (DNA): TGCGCCAGCAGCAACCAGTCGCCGAACACTGAAGCTTTCTTT.

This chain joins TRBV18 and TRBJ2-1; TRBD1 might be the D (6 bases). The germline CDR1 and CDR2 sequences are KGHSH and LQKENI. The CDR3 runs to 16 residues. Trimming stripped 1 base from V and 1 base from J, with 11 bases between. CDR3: CASSPQQGLSYNEQFF. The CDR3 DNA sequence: TGTGCCAGCTCACCACAACAGGGCCTATCCTACAATGAGCAGTTCTTC. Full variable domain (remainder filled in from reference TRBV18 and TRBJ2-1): NAGVMQNPRHLVRRRGQEARLRCSPMKGHSHVYWYRQLPEEGLKFMVYLQKENIIDESGMPKERFSAEFPKEGPSILRIQQVVRGDSAAYFCASSPQQGLSYNEQFFGPGTRLTVL.

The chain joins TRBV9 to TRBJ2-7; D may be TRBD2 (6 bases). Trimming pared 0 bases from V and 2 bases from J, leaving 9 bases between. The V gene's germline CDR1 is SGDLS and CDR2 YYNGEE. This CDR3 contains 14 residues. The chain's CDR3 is CASSVDSGPYEQYF. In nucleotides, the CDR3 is TGTGCCAGCAGCGTAGATAGCGGTCCCTACGAGCAGTACTTC.

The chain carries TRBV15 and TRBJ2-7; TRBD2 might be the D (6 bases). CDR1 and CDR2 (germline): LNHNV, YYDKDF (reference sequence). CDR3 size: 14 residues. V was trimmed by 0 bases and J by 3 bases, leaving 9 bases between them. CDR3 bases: TGTGCCACCAGCAGAGATGGGAGGAGCTACGAGCAGTACTTC. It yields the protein CATSRDGRSYEQYF.

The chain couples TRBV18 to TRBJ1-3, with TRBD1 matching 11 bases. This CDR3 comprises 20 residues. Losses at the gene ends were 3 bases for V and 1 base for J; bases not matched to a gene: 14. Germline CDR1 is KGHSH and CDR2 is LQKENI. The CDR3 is CASSPGGGQGAKGSGNTIYF. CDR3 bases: TGTGCCAGCTCACCCGGTGGAGGACAGGGGGCGAAGGGGTCTGGAAACACCATATATTTT.

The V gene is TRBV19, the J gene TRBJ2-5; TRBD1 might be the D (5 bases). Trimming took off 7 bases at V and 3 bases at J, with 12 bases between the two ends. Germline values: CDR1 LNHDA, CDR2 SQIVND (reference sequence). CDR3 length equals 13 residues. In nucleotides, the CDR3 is TGTGCCAGTACCCTCGGCAGGGAAGAGACCCAGTACTTC. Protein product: CASTLGREETQYF.

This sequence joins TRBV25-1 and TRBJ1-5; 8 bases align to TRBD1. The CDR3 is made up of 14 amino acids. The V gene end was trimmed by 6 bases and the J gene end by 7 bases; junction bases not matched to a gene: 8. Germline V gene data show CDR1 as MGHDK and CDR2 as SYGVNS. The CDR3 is CASSDGQGRQPQHF. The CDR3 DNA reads TGTGCCAGCAGCGACGGACAGGGTCGCCAGCCCCAGCATTTT.

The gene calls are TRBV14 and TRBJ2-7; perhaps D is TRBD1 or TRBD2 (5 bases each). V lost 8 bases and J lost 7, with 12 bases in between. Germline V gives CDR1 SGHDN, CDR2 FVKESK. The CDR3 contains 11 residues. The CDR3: CASGWGREQYF. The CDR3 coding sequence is TGTGCCAGCGGTTGGGGGAGAGAGCAGTACTTC.

The CDR3 DNA reads as TGTGCCAGCAATCTGGACAGGGAAGAGACCCAGTACTTC. This translates into CASNLDREETQYF. V gene TRBV7-9 combines with J gene TRBJ2-5; 8 bases line up with TRBD1. The CDR3 extends over 13 amino acids. In germline, CDR1 is SEHNR, CDR2 FQNEAQ (reference sequence). With V trimmed by 7 bases and J by 3 bases, 4 bases remained unmatched.

The CDR3 DNA sequence: TGTGCCAGCAGCCGGCGGGAAGTCATGAACACTGAAGCTTTCTTT. Amino acids: CASSRREVMNTEAFF. The chain joins TRBV5-4 to TRBJ1-1; no clear D. The length of the CDR3 is 15 residues. Germline loops: CDR1 SGHNT, CDR2 YYREEE (reference sequence). V dropped 4 bases and J dropped 0 bases, with 13 bases sitting between them. Looking up the rest from reference TRBV5-4 and TRBJ1-1 gives the full variable domain: ETGVTQSPTHLIKTRGQQVTLRCSSQSGHNTVSWYQQALGQGPQFIFQYYREEENGRGNFPPRFSGLQFPNYSSELNVNALELDDSALYLCASSRREVMNTEAFFGQGTRLTVV.

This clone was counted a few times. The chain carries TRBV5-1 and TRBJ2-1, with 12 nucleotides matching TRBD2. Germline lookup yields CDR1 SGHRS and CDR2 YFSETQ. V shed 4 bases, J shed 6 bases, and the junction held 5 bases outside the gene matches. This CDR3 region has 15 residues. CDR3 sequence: CASSPSSGGANEQFF. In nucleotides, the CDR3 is TGCGCCAGCAGCCCCTCTAGCGGGGGGGCCAATGAGCAGTTCTTC.

For the CDR3, the DNA is TGTGCCAGCATGGACAGGGGCTACCAAGAGACCCAGTACTTC. This gives the protein CASMDRGYQETQYF. The chain combines TRBV9 with TRBJ2-5, with TRBD1 identical over 9 bases. Trimming cost V 6 bases and J 0 bases; bases outside gene matches: 3. CDR1 is SGDLS and CDR2 is YYNGEE in the germline V gene. CDR3 length equals 14 residues.

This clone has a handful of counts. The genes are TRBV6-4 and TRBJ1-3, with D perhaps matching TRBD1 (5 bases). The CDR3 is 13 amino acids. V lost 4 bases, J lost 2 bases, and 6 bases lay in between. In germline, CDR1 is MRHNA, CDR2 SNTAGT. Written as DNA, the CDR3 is TGTGCCAGCAGTGCAGGGCCTGGAAACACCATATATTTT. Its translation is CASSAGPGNTIYF.

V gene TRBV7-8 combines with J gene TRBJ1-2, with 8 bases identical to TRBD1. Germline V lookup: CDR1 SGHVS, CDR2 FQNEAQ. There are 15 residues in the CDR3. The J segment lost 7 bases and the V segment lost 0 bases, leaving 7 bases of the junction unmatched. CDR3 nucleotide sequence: TGTGCCAGCAGCTTAGCCCCAGGACAGGGTCCTGGCTACACCTTC. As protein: CASSLAPGQGPGYTF.